The 5 T cell receptor beta chains presented below share a single source sample, sequenced in a study of T-cell memory formation after mild COVID-19. TCRdb used MiXCR to reprocess the 5' RACE reads, holding one entry per CDR3 protein. Here the sample spans hundreds of thousands of distinct CDR3 sequences, around 17% being singletons. Specimen: PBMCs or a T cell subset sorted from them (not recorded which). The receptors originated from an adult woman who had mild COVID-19 (a few samples of this study predate the infection). Cell type and time point are not known.

The rearrangement joins TRBV7-9 to TRBJ1-3; D is uncertain. The CDR3 runs 15 residues. Trimming took 2 bases from V and 0 from J, leaving 8 bases between them. The germline CDR1 and CDR2 sequences are SEHNR and FQNEAQ (reference sequence). CDR3 in DNA: TGTGCCAGCAGCTTACGATTCCTCTCTGGAAACACCATATATTTT. Encoded protein: CASSLRFLSGNTIYF.

The chain joins TRBV10-3 to TRBJ2-2, with D tentatively TRBD2 (5 bases). The V and J ends lost 6 bases and 5 bases respectively, with 16 bases between them. The V gene's germline CDR1 is ENHRY and CDR2 SYGVKD. This CDR3 has 15 residues. CDR3 in DNA: TGTGCCATCAGCCCTCGGGGTTCGGCTACCGGGGAGCTGTTTTTT. Translation gives CAISPRGSATGELFF.

J is TRBJ2-1 and V is TRBV24-1; 8 nucleotides match TRBD1. This CDR3 region has 16 residues. CDR1 and CDR2 from the germline V gene are KGHDR and SFDVKD. The ends lost 2 bases at V and 2 bases at J; junction bases unmatched: 4. Here the CDR3 DNA reads TGTGCCACCAGTGATTGGACAGGGAGGACCTACAATGAGCAGTTCTTC. Its protein is CATSDWTGRTYNEQFF.

V gene TRBV4-2 combines with J gene TRBJ1-6; D is perhaps TRBD1 (5 bases). V was trimmed by 7 bases and J by 5 bases, leaving 15 bases between them. The germline V gene has CDR1 LGHNA and CDR2 YNFKEQ. This CDR3 comprises 15 residues. This CDR3 reads CASNPAGGDNSPLHF. CDR3 coding DNA: TGTGCCAGCAACCCGGCGGGGGGAGATAATTCACCCCTCCACTTT.

This clonotype has more than one count but fewer than ten. V usage is TRBV6-1 and J usage is TRBJ2-3; TRBD2 matches at 8 bases. V dropped 11 bases and J dropped 0; count of bases not matched to a gene: 7. CDR3 length: 14 amino acids. Germline V gene sequence: CDR1 MNHNS, CDR2 SASEGT. In DNA form, the CDR3 reads TGTGCCGGGAGCGGGGGCTTGAGCACAGATACGCAGTATTTT. The encoded protein is CAGSGGLSTDTQYF.